Below are 5 T cell receptor beta chains sequenced from a single sample in a study of cytomegalovirus exposure and HLA in healthy donors. The primer mix had 60 Vbeta and 13 Jbeta primers. The repertoire was sequenced with immunoSEQ multiplex PCR; TCRdb's copy has only in-frame clones and lacks some. The data hold more than 85,000 clones, with approximately 72% observed a single time. Specimen: PBMCs. These TCRs come from a male donor in good health and CMV-seropositive.

The rearrangement links TRBV19 to TRBJ2-7; D not certain. V was clipped by 4 bases and J by 5 bases, with 12 bases between them. The CDR3 spans 13 residues. CDR1 and CDR2 from the germline V gene are LNHDA and SQIVND (reference sequence). In DNA, the CDR3 is TGTGCCAGTAGTACCTACTCTTTGGACGAGCAGTACTTC. Its translation: CASSTYSLDEQYF.

The chain joins TRBV19 to TRBJ1-1, with TRBD1 identical over 8 bases. The CDR3 has 15 amino acids. The junction had 9 bases not matched to a gene; V was cut back by 4 bases and J by 5 bases. Per the germline V gene, CDR1 is LNHDA and CDR2 is SQIVND (reference sequence). This CDR3 reads CASSTSTGAGTEAFF. The CDR3 region has the DNA TGTGCCAGTAGTACATCGACAGGGGCTGGGACTGAAGCTTTCTTT.

V and J are TRBV2 and TRBJ1-1; the D is unclear. The CDR3 totals 13 residues. The V gene's germline CDR1 is SNHLY and CDR2 FYNNEI. The ends were cut back, 11 bases at V and 0 bases at J, with 13 bases in the middle. The CDR3 coding sequence is TGTGCCGTCCAGAGGGAGCTGAACACTGAAGCTTTCTTT. Translated, it gives CAVQRELNTEAFF.

The rearrangement joins TRBV14 to TRBJ1-2; D is undetermined. The CDR3 totals 13 residues. Germline V gene sequence: CDR1 SGHDN, CDR2 FVKESK. V lost 4 bases, J lost 2 bases, and 8 bases lay in between. CDR3 protein: CASSPGNNYGYTF. The CDR3, as DNA: TGTGCCAGCAGCCCGGGGAACAACTATGGCTACACCTTC.

In its sample, this clone was seen a few times. The CDR3 is CASSFSGTQNTEAFF. In DNA, the CDR3 is TGTGCCAGCAGTTTCTCCGGGACTCAAAACACTGAAGCTTTCTTT. The gene calls are TRBV6-5 and TRBJ1-1; D perhaps matches TRBD1 (5 bases). CDR3 length equals 15 residues. Germline CDR1 reads MNHEY; CDR2 reads SVGAGI. V dropped 4 bases and J dropped 2 bases, with 14 bases sitting between them.